These 5 T cell receptor beta chains were all obtained from the same sample, sequenced in a study of cytomegalovirus exposure and HLA in healthy donors. Using immunoSEQ multiplex PCR, the repertoire was profiled, and TCRdb retains in-frame clones only, with some absent. The sample yields some 220,000 clones, over 80% seen once. Sequences were obtained from PBMCs. The receptors were sampled from a young woman in good health and CMV-seronegative.

The chain is built from TRBV7-9 and TRBJ1-5; a possible D gene is TRBD1 (5 bases). Germline V lookup: CDR1 SEHNR, CDR2 FQNEAQ (reference sequence). The CDR3 runs 14 residues. Trimming shortened V by 5 bases and J by 0 bases, and 8 bases separated the two germline ends. CDR3 loop: CASSRTGSNQPQHF. CDR3 sequence (DNA): TGTGCCAGCAGCCGAACAGGTAGCAATCAGCCCCAGCATTTT.

The chain carries TRBV20-1 and TRBJ2-1, with D unresolved. Per the germline V gene, CDR1 is DFQATT and CDR2 is SNEGSKA (reference sequence). CDR3 length: 11 residues. Between the trimmed V and J ends, which lost 6 bases and 3 bases, there was a span of 6 bases. The CDR3 sequence: CSARYYNEQFF. The CDR3 DNA reads as TGCAGTGCGCGCTACTACAATGAGCAGTTCTTC.

The rearrangement uses TRBV6-4 and TRBJ1-4; 8 bases align to TRBD1. Trimming removed 7 bases from V and 3 bases from J; junction bases left unmatched: 1. The CDR3 sequence is 13 residues long. Germline assignment: CDR1 MRHNA and CDR2 SNTAGT. The CDR3 DNA reads as TGTGCCAGCACGGGACAGGCTAATGAAAAACTGTTTTTT. Translated, it gives CASTGQANEKLFF.

The chain recombines TRBV10-3 with TRBJ2-2, with 11 bases aligning to TRBD1. The germline V gene encodes CDR1 ENHRY and CDR2 SYGVKD. The CDR3 is made up of 17 amino acids. The V segment lost 4 bases and the J segment 4 bases; nucleotides outside the gene matches: 8. The CDR3 coding sequence is TGTGCCATCAGTGGGGACAGGGGGTATTCGGGCACCGGGGAGCTGTTTTTT. Its protein is CAISGDRGYSGTGELFF.

CDR3 DNA sequence: TGCGCCAGCAGCCAAGATGACCAGCGGGACACAGATACGCAGTATTTT. Amino acids: CASSQDDQRDTDTQYF. The chain uses TRBV4-1 and TRBJ2-3, with TRBD2 identical over 7 bases. The CDR3 sequence is 16 residues long. CDR1 is MGHRA, CDR2 YSYEKL, per germline. The V segment lost 0 bases and the J segment 2 bases; nucleotides outside the gene matches: 5.